These 18 T cell receptor beta chains originate from one sample sequenced in a study of shared clonotypes between healthy human individuals. This table comes from immunoSEQ multiplex PCR, and its TCRdb copy is limited to in-frame clones, with some not included. The sample lists millions of clones, more than 90% occurring once. The sample comprised naive CD4+ T cells sorted from blood. The subset: CD45RA+ positively selected. These receptor sequences come from a man between 18 and 35 years old in good health.

J is TRBJ1-4 and V is TRBV18; D gene uncertain. This CDR3 has 15 residues. The germline V gene encodes CDR1 KGHSH and CDR2 LQKENI. Deletions cut 2 bases from V and 5 bases from J, with 12 bases between. The CDR3: CASSPIQSFNEKLFF. The DNA of the CDR3 is TGTGCCAGCTCACCAATTCAGAGCTTCAATGAAAAACTGTTTTTT. Based on the CDR3 plus reference TRBV18 and TRBJ1-4, the full variable domain is NAGVMQNPRHLVRRRGQEARLRCSPMKGHSHVYWYRQLPEEGLKFMVYLQKENIIDESGMPKERFSAEFPKEGPSILRIQQVVRGDSAAYFCASSPIQSFNEKLFFGSGTQLSVL.

This chain uses TRBV5-5 with TRBJ2-6, with a tentative D call TRBD1 (5 bases). The ends were cut back, 0 bases at V and 0 bases at J, with 7 bases in the middle. This CDR3 has 16 amino acids. CDR1 is SGHKS, CDR2 YYEKEE, per germline (reference sequence). The CDR3 is CASSLVTVSGANVLTF. The CDR3 DNA reads TGTGCCAGCAGCTTGGTGACAGTCTCTGGGGCCAACGTCCTGACTTTC.

This chain links TRBV6-5 with TRBJ1-1, with a possible D match to TRBD1 (6 bases). The length of the CDR3 is 14 residues. The germline V gene has CDR1 MNHEY and CDR2 SVGAGI. The V gene lost 6 bases and the J gene lost 1 base, with 12 bases spanning the gap. CDR3 bases: TGTGCCAGCAGCAACAGGGTAGGGAACACTGAAGCTTTCTTT. Protein sequence: CASSNRVGNTEAFF.

This clone was observed a single time. This rearrangement joins TRBV25-1 to TRBJ2-3, with TRBD1 matching 7 bases. J was trimmed by 1 base and V by 3 bases; bases with no gene match: 4. Germline CDR1 is MGHDK and CDR2 is SYGVNS. The CDR3 is 15 amino acids. The CDR3 protein is CASSDAGTGTDTQYF. CDR3 DNA sequence: TGTGCCAGCAGTGACGCCGGGACAGGCACAGATACGCAGTATTTT.

This chain links TRBV2 with TRBJ1-2; D is unresolved. Germline V gene sequence: CDR1 SNHLY, CDR2 FYNNEI. V lost 5 bases, J lost 8 bases, and 15 bases lay in between. CDR3 size: 13 residues. This CDR3 is CASSSLGYLGYTF. As DNA, the CDR3 is TGTGCCAGCAGTTCGCTTGGCTACCTAGGCTACACCTTC.

This chain uses TRBV19 with TRBJ1-1; D not certain. The CDR3 loop spans 15 amino acids. V was clipped by 3 bases and J by 5 bases, with 16 bases between them. Germline lookup yields CDR1 LNHDA and CDR2 SQIVND (reference sequence). The CDR3 spells CASSIGRGGRTEAFF. DNA of the CDR3: TGTGCCAGTAGTATTGGCCGGGGAGGGCGGACTGAAGCTTTCTTT.

In DNA, the CDR3 is TGTGCCATCAGTGTAGGAGACAGGGCCACAGATACGCAGTATTTT. Translation gives CAISVGDRATDTQYF. The chain couples TRBV10-3 to TRBJ2-3; 7 bases map to TRBD1. The ends lost 4 bases at V and 2 bases at J; junction bases unmatched: 6. The CDR3 length is 15 residues. Per germline, CDR1 ENHRY and CDR2 SYGVKD.

This clone has a single count. The same CDR3 is also encoded by other DNA sequences in this sample. This chain uses TRBV2 with TRBJ1-1, with a tentative D call TRBD1 (5 bases). This CDR3 has 13 amino acids. The germline CDR1 and CDR2 sequences are SNHLY and FYNNEI. V was shortened by 6 bases and J by 1 base, with 9 bases between the two germline ends. CDR3 bases: TGTGCCAGCAGCCTAACAGGGAACACTGAAGCTTTCTTT. This codes for CASSLTGNTEAFF.

The V gene is TRBV19, the J gene TRBJ1-5, with D hard to call. The CDR3 is 14 residues long. Germline-derived CDR1 and CDR2 are LNHDA and SQIVND (reference sequence). Trimming shortened V by 5 bases and J by 6 bases, and 14 bases separated the two germline ends. For the CDR3, the DNA is TGTGCCAGTAGTCGAATGTTTACTAGTCAGCCCCAGCATTTT. It specifies CASSRMFTSQPQHF.

The chain uses TRBV6-5 and TRBJ1-1, with D perhaps TRBD1 (6 bases). Trimming removed 8 bases from V and 6 bases from J, with 16 bases in between. This CDR3 is built from 13 residues. From germline, CDR1 is MNHEY and CDR2 SVGAGI. CDR3 sequence: CASGRGRRAEAFF. CDR3 DNA sequence: TGTGCCAGCGGCAGGGGCCGACGGGCTGAAGCTTTCTTT.

Concerning this clone: In the same sample, other DNA sequences code for this CDR3. The chain links TRBV7-2 to TRBJ2-7; 7 nucleotides match TRBD1. Germline V gene sequence: CDR1 SGHTA, CDR2 FQGNSA. The V gene end was trimmed by 1 base and the J gene end by 0 bases; junction bases not matched to a gene: 3. The CDR3 runs to 15 residues. The CDR3 region has the DNA TGTGCCAGCAGCTTAGAAGCAGGGGGCTCCTACGAGCAGTACTTC. Protein: CASSLEAGGSYEQYF.

The chain couples TRBV19 to TRBJ2-7; TRBD1 might be the D (6 bases). Trimming took off 10 bases at V and 0 bases at J, with 16 bases between the two ends. Germline lookup yields CDR1 LNHDA and CDR2 SQIVND (reference sequence). This CDR3 has 14 amino acids. The CDR3 is CATSDRLHSYEQYF. The CDR3 region has the DNA TGTGCCACCTCGGACAGACTCCACTCCTACGAGCAGTACTTC. Complete variable domain (other parts from reference TRBV19 and TRBJ2-7): DGGITQSPKYLFRKEGQNVTLSCEQNLNHDAMYWYRQDPGQGLRLIYYSQIVNDFQKGDIAEGYSVSREKKESFPLTVTSAQKNPTAFYLCATSDRLHSYEQYFGPGTRLTVT.

The J gene is TRBJ2-6, the V gene TRBV2, with D unclear. Looked up from germline, CDR1 is SNHLY and CDR2 is FYNNEI. V lost 8 bases to trimming and J lost 2 bases, with 10 bases between them. The CDR3 has 14 residues. The CDR3, as DNA: TGTGCCAGCGTTGGAGAGGCTGGGGCCAACGTCCTGACTTTC. Translated, it gives CASVGEAGANVLTF.

The J gene is TRBJ2-3, the V gene TRBV27; the D gene could be TRBD1 or TRBD2 (5 bases each). From germline, CDR1 is MNHEY and CDR2 SMNVEV (reference sequence). There are 15 residues in the CDR3. Trimming pared 2 bases from V and 3 bases from J, leaving 12 bases between. CDR3 nucleotide sequence: TGTGCCAGCAGTTTAACTGGGGGTTGGACAGATACGCAGTATTTT. The encoded protein is CASSLTGGWTDTQYF.

Points on this clone: In the same sample, other DNA sequences code for this CDR3. J is TRBJ1-1 and V is TRBV9; D uncertain. Trimming took 1 base from V and 8 from J, leaving 9 bases between them. The length of the CDR3 is 12 residues. Germline-derived CDR1 and CDR2 are SGDLS and YYNGEE. The CDR3 here is CASSVSGSEAFF. The CDR3, as DNA: TGTGCCAGCAGCGTATCCGGGAGCGAAGCTTTCTTT.

This clone has a single count. At the DNA level, this CDR3 is encoded by other sequences in the same sample as well. The gene calls are TRBV28 and TRBJ1-2, with D tentatively TRBD1 (6 bases). Germline V gene data show CDR1 as MDHEN and CDR2 as SYDVKM. Trimming took 4 bases from V and 3 from J, leaving 9 bases between them. This CDR3 is built from 13 residues. CDR3 coding DNA: TGTGCCAGCAGTTCGGGACAAGACTATGGCTACACCTTC. This translates into CASSSGQDYGYTF.

V gene TRBV7-2 combines with J gene TRBJ2-1; 9 bases map to TRBD2. The length of the CDR3 is 15 residues. With V trimmed by 1 base and J by 10 bases, 8 bases remained unmatched. The germline V gene encodes CDR1 SGHTA and CDR2 FQGNSA. CDR3 in amino acids: CASSLEAAGGLEQFF. CDR3 DNA sequence: TGTGCCAGCAGCTTAGAGGCGGCGGGGGGGCTGGAGCAGTTCTTC.

The rearrangement joins TRBV19 to TRBJ1-5, with D unresolved. From germline, CDR1 is LNHDA and CDR2 SQIVND (reference sequence). The CDR3 is made up of 16 amino acids. The V and J ends lost 1 base and 1 base respectively, with 11 bases between them. This chain's CDR3 is CASSIGKGRSNQPQHF. CDR3 in DNA: TGTGCCAGTAGTATAGGTAAAGGGAGGAGCAATCAGCCCCAGCATTTT.